The T cell receptor (beta chain) under discussion was sequenced for a study of blood T cell repertoires in COVID-19. Study-level information: The United States, Italy and Spain provided the acute and convalescent COVID-19 samples. Nucleic acid was either cDNA or gDNA, and it came from T cells, B-cell-depleted T cells, or PBMCs.

As originally analysed: Amplification with reference gene primers provided the estimates of nucleated cell counts. Measured with immunoSEQ multiplex PCR; TCRdb has only the in-frame clones, and not every one. V, J and clone size are those of that table, while D and trimming were read from the DNA. The data contain over 85,000 clones, around nine tenths of them singletons. The CDR3 totals 14 residues. Germline V lookup: CDR1 SGHTA, CDR2 FQGNSA. Trimming took off 5 bases at V and 9 bases at J, with 14 bases between the two ends. The sample holds a few counts of this clone. The sample consisted of peripheral blood. The V gene is TRBV7-2, the J gene TRBJ1-6; TRBD1 is a possible D gene (6 bases). This TCR was recovered from a man in his sixties with acute or convalescent COVID-19. This chain's CDR3 is CASSPRQVRSPLHF. The CDR3, as DNA: TGTGCCAGCAGCCCCAGACAGGTTCGTTCACCCCTCCACTTT.